The text below deals with one TCR beta chain. This sample was taken from a study of blood T cell repertoires in COVID-19. Study as a whole: In each case, the material was cDNA or gDNA derived from T cells, B-cell-depleted T cells, or PBMCs.

Donors were grouped by their self-reported clinical history. Per the authors' pipeline: Researchers report that nucleated cell counts were estimated from reference gene primer amplification. TCRdb's table, derived via immunoSEQ multiplex PCR, lists solely in-frame clones and lacks some. D and trimming were read from the DNA, whereas the V and J calls and clone size are those reported in that table. The sample records about 480,000 clones, over 75% being singletons. The source is a woman aged 40 to 50 who had recovered from COVID-19. The source material was PBMCs or T cells enriched from blood (not recorded which).

Here the CDR3 DNA reads TGTGCCACCAGCAGAGCTGTAACAGCTAGCGGACAAGAGACCCAGTACTTC. Protein: CATSRAVTASGQETQYF. The chain links TRBV15 to TRBJ2-5, with TRBD2 matching over 7 bases. Looked up from germline, CDR1 is LNHNV and CDR2 is YYDKDF (reference sequence). The CDR3 is 17 amino acids. Trimming at V came to 1 base and at J to 2 bases, leaving 10 bases not matched to a gene.